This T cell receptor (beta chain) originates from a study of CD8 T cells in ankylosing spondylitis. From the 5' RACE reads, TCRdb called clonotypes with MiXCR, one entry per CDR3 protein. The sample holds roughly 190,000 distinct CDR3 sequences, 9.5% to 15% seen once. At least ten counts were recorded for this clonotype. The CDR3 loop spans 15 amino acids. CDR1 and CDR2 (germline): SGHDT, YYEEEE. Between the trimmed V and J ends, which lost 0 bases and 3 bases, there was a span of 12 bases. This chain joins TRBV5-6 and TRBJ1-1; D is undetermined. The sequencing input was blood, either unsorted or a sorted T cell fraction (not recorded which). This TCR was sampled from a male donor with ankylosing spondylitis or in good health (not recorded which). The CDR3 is CASSLGPGLDTEAFF. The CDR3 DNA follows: TGTGCCAGCAGCTTGGGGCCAGGCCTGGACACTGAAGCTTTCTTT.